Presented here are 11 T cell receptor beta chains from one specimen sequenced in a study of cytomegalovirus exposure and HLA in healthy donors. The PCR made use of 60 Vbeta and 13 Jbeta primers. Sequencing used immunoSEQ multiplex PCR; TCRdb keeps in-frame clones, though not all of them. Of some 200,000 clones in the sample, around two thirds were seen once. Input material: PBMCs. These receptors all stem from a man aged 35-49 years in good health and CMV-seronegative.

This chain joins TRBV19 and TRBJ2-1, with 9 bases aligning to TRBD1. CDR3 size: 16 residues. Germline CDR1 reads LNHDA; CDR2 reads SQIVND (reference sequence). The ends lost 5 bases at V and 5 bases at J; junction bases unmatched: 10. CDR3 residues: CASSWGTGTGHNEQFF. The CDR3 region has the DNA TGTGCCAGTAGTTGGGGGACAGGGACGGGACACAATGAGCAGTTCTTC.

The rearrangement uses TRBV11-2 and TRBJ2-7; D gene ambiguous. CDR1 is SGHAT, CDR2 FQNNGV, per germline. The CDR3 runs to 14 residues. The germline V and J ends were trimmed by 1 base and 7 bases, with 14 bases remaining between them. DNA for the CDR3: TGTGCCAGCAGCTTAGGCAACAGATTGCGAGAGCAGTACTTC. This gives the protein CASSLGNRLREQYF.

The CDR3 protein is CASSQEGQKYEQYF. The DNA for the CDR3 is TGCGCCAGCAGCCAGGAGGGACAGAAGTACGAGCAGTACTTC. The V call is TRBV4-1, the J call TRBJ2-7; TRBD1 might be the D (7 bases). V gave up 3 bases and J gave up 4 bases, with 13 bases separating them. The CDR3 has 14 amino acids. Germline V gives CDR1 MGHRA, CDR2 YSYEKL.

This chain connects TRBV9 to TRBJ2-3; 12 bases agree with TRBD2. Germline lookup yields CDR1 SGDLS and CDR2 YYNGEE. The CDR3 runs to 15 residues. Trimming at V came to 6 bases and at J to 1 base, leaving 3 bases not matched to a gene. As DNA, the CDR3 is TGTGCCAGCACCCCTAGCGGGGGGGGCACAGATACGCAGTATTTT. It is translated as CASTPSGGGTDTQYF.

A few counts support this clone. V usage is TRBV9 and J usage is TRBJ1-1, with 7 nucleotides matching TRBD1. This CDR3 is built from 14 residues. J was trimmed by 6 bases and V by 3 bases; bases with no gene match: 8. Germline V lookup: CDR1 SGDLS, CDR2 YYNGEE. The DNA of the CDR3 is TGTGCCAGCAGCGCCCGGACAGGTAGCGCTGAAGCTTTCTTT. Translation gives CASSARTGSAEAFF. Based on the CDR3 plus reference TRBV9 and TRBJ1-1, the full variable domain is DSGVTQTPKHLITATGQRVTLRCSPRSGDLSVYWYQQSLDQGLQFLIQYYNGEERAKGNILERFSAQQFPDLHSELNLSSLELGDSALYFCASSARTGSAEAFFGQGTRLTVV.

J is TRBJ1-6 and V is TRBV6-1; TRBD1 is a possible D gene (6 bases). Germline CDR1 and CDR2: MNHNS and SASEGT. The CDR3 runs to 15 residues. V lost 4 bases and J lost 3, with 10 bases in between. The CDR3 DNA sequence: TGTGCCAGCAGTGGAAAGGACAGCTATAATTCACCCCTCCACTTT. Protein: CASSGKDSYNSPLHF.

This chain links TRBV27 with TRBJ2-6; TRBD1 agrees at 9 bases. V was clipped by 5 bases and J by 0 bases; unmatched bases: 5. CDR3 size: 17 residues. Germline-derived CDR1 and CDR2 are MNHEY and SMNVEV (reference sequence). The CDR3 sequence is CASSTGQGYSGANVLTF. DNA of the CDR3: TGTGCCAGCAGTACTGGACAGGGGTACTCTGGGGCCAACGTCCTGACTTTC. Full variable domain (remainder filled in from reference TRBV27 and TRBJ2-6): EAQVTQNPRYLITVTGKKLTVTCSQNMNHEYMSWYRQDPGLGLRQIYYSMNVEVTDKGDVPEGYKVSRKEKRNFPLILESPSPNQTSLYFCASSTGQGYSGANVLTFGAGSRLTVL.

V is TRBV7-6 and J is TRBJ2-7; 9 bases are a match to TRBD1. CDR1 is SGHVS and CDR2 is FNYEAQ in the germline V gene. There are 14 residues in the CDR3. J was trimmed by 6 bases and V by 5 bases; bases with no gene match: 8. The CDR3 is CASSGYRGRGEQYF. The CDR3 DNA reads TGTGCCAGCAGCGGCTACAGGGGGCGAGGCGAGCAGTACTTC.

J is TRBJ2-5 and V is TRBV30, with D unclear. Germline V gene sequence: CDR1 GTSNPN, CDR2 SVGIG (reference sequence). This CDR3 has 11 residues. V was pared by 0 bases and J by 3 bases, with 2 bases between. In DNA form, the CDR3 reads TGTGCCTGGAGTGTCAAAGAGACCCAGTACTTC. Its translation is CAWSVKETQYF.

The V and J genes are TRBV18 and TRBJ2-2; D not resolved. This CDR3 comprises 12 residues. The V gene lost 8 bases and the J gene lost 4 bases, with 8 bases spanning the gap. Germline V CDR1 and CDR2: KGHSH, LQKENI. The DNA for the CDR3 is TGTGCCAGCCCCTCCAGCACCGGGGAGCTGTTTTTT. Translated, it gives CASPSSTGELFF.

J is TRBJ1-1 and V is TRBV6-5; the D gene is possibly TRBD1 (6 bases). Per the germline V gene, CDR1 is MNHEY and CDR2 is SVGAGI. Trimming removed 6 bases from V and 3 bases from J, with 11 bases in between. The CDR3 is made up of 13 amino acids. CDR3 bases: TGTGCCAGCAGGGGTACAGGGTACACTGAAGCTTTCTTT. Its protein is CASRGTGYTEAFF.